These 9 T cell receptor beta chains share one sample of origin, sequenced in a study of blood T cell repertoires in COVID-19. Repertoires were generated with immunoSEQ multiplex PCR, while TCRdb's copy carries only in-frame clones and drops some. In the table there are around 290,000 clones, more than 75% of which are singletons. The sequencing sample was made of PBMCs or T cells enriched from blood (not recorded which). The receptors were sampled from a woman between 18 and 29 years old who had recovered from COVID-19.

This clone was recorded a few times. The rearrangement links TRBV15 to TRBJ1-1; D perhaps matches TRBD1 (5 bases). CDR1 is LNHNV, CDR2 YYDKDF, per germline (reference sequence). Trimming took off 0 bases at V and 11 bases at J, with 16 bases between the two ends. The CDR3 contains 14 residues. DNA for the CDR3: TGTGCCACCAGCAGAGACAGGGCCGTAGGAGACGCTTTCTTT. Its translation: CATSRDRAVGDAFF. Full variable domain (remainder filled in from reference TRBV15 and TRBJ1-1): DAMVIQNPRYQVTQFGKPVTLSCSQTLNHNVMYWYQQKSSQAPKLLFHYYDKDFNNEADTPDNFQSRRPNTSFCFLDIRSPGLGDTAMYLCATSRDRAVGDAFFGQGTRLTVV.

The chain joins TRBV4-1 to TRBJ2-7, with 7 bases lining up with TRBD2. V lost 1 base, J lost 1 base, and 7 bases stayed unmatched. The CDR3 has 16 residues. CDR1 and CDR2 (germline): MGHRA, YSYEKL. The CDR3 DNA is TGCGCCAGCAGCCAAGCTACCGAGCGGGGTTCCTACGAGCAGTACTTC. It encodes CASSQATERGSYEQYF.

This clone was detected only once. The rearrangement joins TRBV7-6 to TRBJ2-1; D ambiguous. Trimming pared 5 bases from V and 3 bases from J, leaving 8 bases between. Looked up from germline, CDR1 is SGHVS and CDR2 is FNYEAQ. This CDR3 is 13 amino acids long. CDR3 bases: TGTGCCAGCAGCCCAAACAGCTACAATGAGCAGTTCTTC. This gives the protein CASSPNSYNEQFF.

The chain is built from TRBV12-3 or TRBV12-4 and TRBJ1-2; possible D gene TRBD1, 6 bases. V gave up 2 bases and J gave up 6 bases, with 7 bases separating them. The CDR3 runs to 12 residues. The CDR3 coding sequence is TGTGCCAGCAGTTTAACAGGGAATGGCTACACCTTC. This sequence encodes CASSLTGNGYTF.

This clone appeared a single time. The chain recombines TRBV5-6 with TRBJ2-7; D call uncertain. Germline assignment: CDR1 SGHDT and CDR2 YYEEEE. V shed 0 bases and J shed 2 bases, with 6 bases lying between them. This CDR3 is 13 amino acids long. DNA for the CDR3: TGTGCCAGCAGCTTGGATTATACCTACGAGCAGTACTTC. Translation gives CASSLDYTYEQYF.

The CDR3 DNA sequence: TGTGCCAGCAGCTATGGGAGGCGGGCAGGCATTCAGTACTTC. Protein: CASSYGRRAGIQYF. V and J are TRBV5-8 and TRBJ2-4, with a weak D call TRBD2 (6 bases). Between the trimmed V and J ends, which lost 3 bases and 9 bases, there was a span of 16 bases. The germline CDR1 and CDR2 sequences are SGHTS and YDEGEE. The CDR3 totals 14 residues.

A few counts support this clone. V usage is TRBV5-1 and J usage is TRBJ1-1, with no clear D. The CDR3 length is 13 residues. Trimming removed 6 bases at V and 0 bases at J, with 9 bases between. CDR1 is SGHRS, CDR2 YFSETQ, per germline. DNA of the CDR3: TGCGCCAGCATTGGGCCGTTGAACACTGAAGCTTTCTTT. Translation: CASIGPLNTEAFF. Combining the CDR3 with reference TRBV5-1 and TRBJ1-1 gives the whole variable domain KAGVTQTPRYLIKTRGQQVTLSCSPISGHRSVSWYQQTPGQGLQFLFEYFSETQRNKGNFPGRFSGRQFSNSRSEMNVSTLELGDSALYLCASIGPLNTEAFFGQGTRLTVV.

This chain links TRBV28 with TRBJ2-1, with TRBD2 matching 8 bases. Germline V gene sequence: CDR1 MDHEN, CDR2 SYDVKM. CDR3 size: 14 residues. V shed 6 bases and J 8 bases; nucleotides not matched to a gene: 9. The CDR3, as DNA: TGTGCCAGCAGACTTGGACTAGCTATCGATGAGCAGTTCTTC. Translation gives CASRLGLAIDEQFF.

The CDR3 sequence: CAWSAVADNQPQHF. CDR3 in DNA: TGTGCCTGGAGTGCAGTGGCAGACAATCAGCCCCAGCATTTT. The chain carries TRBV30 and TRBJ1-5, with no clear D. CDR3 size: 14 residues. V was shortened by 1 base and J by 3 bases, with 10 bases between the two germline ends. Per germline, CDR1 GTSNPN and CDR2 SVGIG (reference sequence).